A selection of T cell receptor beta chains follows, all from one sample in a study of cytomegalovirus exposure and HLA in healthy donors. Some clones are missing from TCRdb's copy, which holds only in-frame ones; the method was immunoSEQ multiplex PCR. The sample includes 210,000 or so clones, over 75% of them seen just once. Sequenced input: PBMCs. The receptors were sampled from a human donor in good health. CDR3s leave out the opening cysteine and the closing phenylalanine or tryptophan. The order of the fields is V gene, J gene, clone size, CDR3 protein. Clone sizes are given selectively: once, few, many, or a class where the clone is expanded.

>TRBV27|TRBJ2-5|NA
ASRDILHQETQY
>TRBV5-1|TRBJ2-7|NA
ASSLASGIYEQY
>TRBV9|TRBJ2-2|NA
ASSATELF
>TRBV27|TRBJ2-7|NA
ASSLSLAGDYEQY
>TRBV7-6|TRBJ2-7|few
ASSLGPTSGSRYEQY
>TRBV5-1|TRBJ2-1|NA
ASSLGSVRLYNEQF
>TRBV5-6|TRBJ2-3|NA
ASSLDRALTTDTQY
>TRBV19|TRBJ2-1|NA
ASSIVLAGGPSEQF
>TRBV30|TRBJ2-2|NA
AWSRTGTHGTGELF
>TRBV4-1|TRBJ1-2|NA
ASSQLGIRVGYT
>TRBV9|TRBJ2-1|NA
ASSLDGTSYNEQF
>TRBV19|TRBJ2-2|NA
ASSISGTNTGELF
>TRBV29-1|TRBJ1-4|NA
SVEDRDRGNEKLF
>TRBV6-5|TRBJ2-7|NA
ASSYTGPYEQY
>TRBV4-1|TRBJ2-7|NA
ASSQDLGLAATGGLGVYEQY
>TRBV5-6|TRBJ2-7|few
ASTLRTDDYEQY
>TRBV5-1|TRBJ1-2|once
ASRPVGNYGYT
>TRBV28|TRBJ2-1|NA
ASSPSDRGRLAAYNEQF
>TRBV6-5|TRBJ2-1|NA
ASSLVMGEQF
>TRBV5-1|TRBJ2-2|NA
ASSFAGVLTGELF
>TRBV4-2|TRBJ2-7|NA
ASSQVGLAYEQY
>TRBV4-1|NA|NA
ASSQDQLGLAGSYEQY
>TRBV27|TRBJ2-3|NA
ASSSQLGMYTDTQY